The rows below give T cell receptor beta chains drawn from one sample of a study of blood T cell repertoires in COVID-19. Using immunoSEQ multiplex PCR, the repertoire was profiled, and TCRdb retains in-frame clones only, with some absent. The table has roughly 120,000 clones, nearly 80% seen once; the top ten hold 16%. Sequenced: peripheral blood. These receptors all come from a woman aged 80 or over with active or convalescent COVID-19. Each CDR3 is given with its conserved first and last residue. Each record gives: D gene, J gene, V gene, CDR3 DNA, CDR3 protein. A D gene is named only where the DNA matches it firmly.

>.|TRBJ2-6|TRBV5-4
TGTGCCAGCAGCTCCTGGGCAGTACCGATCTCTGGGGCCAACGTCCTGACTTTC
CASSSWAVPISGANVLTF
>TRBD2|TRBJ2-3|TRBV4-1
TGCGCCAGCAGACTAGCGAGCACAGATACGCAGTATTTT
CASRLASTDTQYF
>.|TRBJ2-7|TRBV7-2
TGTGCCAGCAGCCCCTATTTGGTCCAGGCTGCCTACGAGCAGTACTTC
CASSPYLVQAAYEQYF
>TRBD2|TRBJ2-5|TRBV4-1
TGCGCCAGCAGCCGAATAGGCGGGAGATCACAAGAGACCCAGTACTTC
CASSRIGGRSQETQYF
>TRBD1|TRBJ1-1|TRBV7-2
TGTGCCAGCAGCTTAGAGGGACAGGGGATCACTGAAGCTTTCTTT
CASSLEGQGITEAFF
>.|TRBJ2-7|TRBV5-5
TGTGCCAGCAGCCCCGGGACAAGGATATACGAGCAGTACTTC
CASSPGTRIYEQYF
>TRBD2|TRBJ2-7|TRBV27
TGTGCCAGCAGTTTAGCTAGCGGGAGCTTCAAGGGGTACGAGCAGTACTTC
CASSLASGSFKGYEQYF
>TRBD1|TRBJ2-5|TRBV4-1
TGCGCCAGCAGCCAGAGACAGGGACAAGAGACCCAGTACTTC
CASSQRQGQETQYF
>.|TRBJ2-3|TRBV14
TGTGCCAGCAGCCATATGAGCGGGTGGTTCACAGATACGCAGTATTTT
CASSHMSGWFTDTQYF
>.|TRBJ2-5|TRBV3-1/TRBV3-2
TGTGCCAGCAGCCAAGCGGGTAGCGGACCCCAAGAGACCCAGTACTTC
CASSQAGSGPQETQYF
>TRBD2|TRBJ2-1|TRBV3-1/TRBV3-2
TGTGCCAGCAGCCATAGGACTAGCGGTGACAATGAGCAGTTCTTC
CASSHRTSGDNEQFF
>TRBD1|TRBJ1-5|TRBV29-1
TGCAGCGTAGGGACAGGGGGCATCGGTCAGCCCCAGCATTTT
CSVGTGGIGQPQHF
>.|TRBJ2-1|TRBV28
TGTGCCAGCAGTCCTCTTGGCACCTTTTCCTACAATGAGCAGTTCTTC
CASSPLGTFSYNEQFF
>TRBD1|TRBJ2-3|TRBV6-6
TGTGCCAGCAGACCCTGGGACAGGCTCACAGATACGCAGTATTTT
CASRPWDRLTDTQYF
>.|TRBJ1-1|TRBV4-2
TGTGCCAGCAGCCACAGCTGGGGGACAAACACTGAAGCTTTCTTT
CASSHSWGTNTEAFF
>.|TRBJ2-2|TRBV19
TGTGCCAGTAGTATAGACGCGACTAGGGGAGGAAGGACCGGGGAGCTGTTTTTT
CASSIDATRGGRTGELFF
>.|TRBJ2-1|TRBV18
TGTGCCAGCTCACCATCCTTAACAGATGAGCAGTTCTTC
CASSPSLTDEQFF
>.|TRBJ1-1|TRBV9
TGTGCCAGCAGCGTAGAAGCGAACACTGAAGCTTTCTTT
CASSVEANTEAFF
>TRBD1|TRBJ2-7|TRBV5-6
TGTGCCAGCACCGGGACAGGGGCATCCCACGAGCAGTACTTC
CASTGTGASHEQYF